Here is one T cell receptor beta chain with its context. Its antigen is as yet unknown. This CDR3 region has 15 residues. V lost 2 bases to trimming and J lost 5 bases; unmatched junction nucleotides: 8. From germline, CDR1 is SGHVS and CDR2 FNYEAQ. The sample belongs to a study of T-cell memory formation after mild COVID-19. TCRdb reanalysed the 5' RACE reads using MiXCR and keeps one entry per CDR3 protein. Of about 55,000 distinct CDR3 sequences listed, around a quarter are singletons. Study-wide findings and caveats: The finding that pre-infection memory included some responding clones suggested that cross-reactive memory joined.

The J gene is TRBJ2-7, the V gene TRBV7-6, with 8 bases lining up with TRBD1. The clonotype was recovered from a man between 18 and 29 years old who had mild COVID-19 (a few samples of this study predate the infection). Cell type and time point are not known. The specimen sequenced was PBMCs or a T cell subset sorted from them (not recorded which). The CDR3 loop is CASSLLGQGAHEQYF. The CDR3 DNA follows: TGTGCCAGCAGCTTATTGGGGCAGGGGGCCCACGAGCAGTACTTC.